Listed here is a single T cell receptor (beta chain). Using immunoSEQ multiplex PCR, the repertoire was profiled, and TCRdb retains in-frame clones only, with some absent. The sample consists of roughly 20,000 clones, just under 75% of them appearing once. These data come from a study of OX40 agonist ivuxolimab in advanced cancers. Overall study context: Dose-escalation patients' cancers were hepatocellular carcinoma, melanoma, renal cell or head and neck cancer. Earlier anti-PD-1, anti-PD-L1 or anti-CTLA-4 therapy was permitted; over 35% had received some.

The length of the CDR3 is 17 residues. V trimming: 0 bases; J trimming: 0 bases; junction bases outside the gene matches: 7. Looked up from germline, CDR1 is SGDLS and CDR2 is YYNGEE. This chain uses TRBV9 with TRBJ1-1; 8 bases agree with TRBD1. The sample consisted of CD4+ or CD8+ T cells sorted from blood, taken in a trial of the OX40 agonist ivuxolimab. The source is an adult with an advanced solid tumor such as melanoma, head and neck, liver or kidney cancer. CDR3 sequence reads: CASSVEDRVFLNTEAFF. The CDR3 DNA reads as TGTGCCAGCAGCGTAGAGGACAGGGTATTCCTGAACACTGAAGCTTTCTTT.